The 2 T cell receptor beta chains given below trace back to one sample, sequenced in a study of cytomegalovirus exposure and HLA in healthy donors. Vbeta (60) and Jbeta (13) primers were used in the PCR. The repertoire was sequenced with immunoSEQ multiplex PCR; TCRdb's copy has only in-frame clones and lacks some. The data show 100,000 to 150,000 clones, with around 77% seen just once and approximately 0.9% held by the top ten. The sequenced sample was PBMCs. These TCRs come from a woman aged 60 to 75 in good health and CMV-seronegative.

V is TRBV5-4 and J is TRBJ2-1; TRBD2 matches at 8 bases. Germline CDR1 is SGHNT and CDR2 is YYREEE (reference sequence). This CDR3 contains 16 residues. The junction had 5 bases not matched to a gene; V was cut back by 3 bases and J by 0 bases. CDR3 loop: CASSSRAGASYNEQFF. CDR3 DNA: TGTGCCAGCAGCTCACGAGCGGGAGCCTCCTACAATGAGCAGTTCTTC.

The gene calls are TRBV28 and TRBJ2-1; 9 bases line up with TRBD2. The CDR3 sequence is 14 residues long. The V and J ends lost 1 base and 5 bases, in that order; junction bases with no gene match: 0. Germline CDR1 is MDHEN and CDR2 is SYDVKM. Written as DNA, the CDR3 is TGTGCCAGCAGTTTATTAGCGGGAGACAATGAGCAGTTCTTC. Protein sequence: CASSLLAGDNEQFF.